This T cell receptor beta chain was sequenced during a study of vaccination effects on CD4 cells after COVID-19. Study-wide points: The study found marked clonal contraction of infection- and vaccine-induced clones late after vaccination. In vaccinees who were healthy, merely 1 out of 255 vaccine-induced clones cross-reacted with common cold coronaviruses.

Sequenced by immunoSEQ multiplex PCR; TCRdb stores in-frame clones only, minus some. This table has fewer than 90,000 clones, under 85% appearing once. Ahead of sequencing, the ViraFEST assay grew antigen-specific CD4+ T cells using viral peptide pools. Culture proceeded for approximately nine days, and CD4+ T cells were then isolated. Each participant received a vaccine that was either BNT162b2 or mRNA-1273, given as two doses. Peptides at roughly 10 ug/ml and IL-2 at 9 to 10 IU/ml were added to a few million PBMC per well. Fresh IL-2-containing medium replaced half the medium on days 3 and 7. Germline V gene sequence: CDR1 MGHRA, CDR2 YSYEKL. The CDR3 runs 17 residues. J was trimmed by 3 bases and V by 4 bases; bases with no gene match: 7. This clone was seen a handful of times. Antigen specificity is unknown.

Sequenced here: CD4+ T cells from PBMCs cultured with HCoV-OC43 spike peptides, sampled after COVID-19 vaccination. Subset in this sample: HCoV-OC43 spike overlapping peptide pool stimulation. The receptor comes from a human donor who received a COVID-19 vaccine. The chain uses TRBV4-1 and TRBJ2-2; 11 bases match TRBD2. The CDR3 DNA follows: TGCGCCAGCAGCCGAGTTAGCGGGGGGGCCTACACCGGGGAGCTGTTTTTT. This translates into CASSRVSGGAYTGELFF.